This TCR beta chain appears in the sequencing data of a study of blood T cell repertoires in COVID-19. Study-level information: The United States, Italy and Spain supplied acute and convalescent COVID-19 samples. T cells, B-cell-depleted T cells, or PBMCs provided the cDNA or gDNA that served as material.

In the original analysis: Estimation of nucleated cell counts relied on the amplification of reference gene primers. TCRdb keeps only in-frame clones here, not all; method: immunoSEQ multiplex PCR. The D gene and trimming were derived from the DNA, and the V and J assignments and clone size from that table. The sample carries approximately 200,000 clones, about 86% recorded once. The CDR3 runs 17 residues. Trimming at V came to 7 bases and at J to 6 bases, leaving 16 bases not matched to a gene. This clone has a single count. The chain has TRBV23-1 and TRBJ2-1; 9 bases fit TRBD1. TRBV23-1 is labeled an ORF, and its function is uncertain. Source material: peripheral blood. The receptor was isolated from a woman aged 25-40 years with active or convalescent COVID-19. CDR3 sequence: CASTRTGEAPTVNEQFF. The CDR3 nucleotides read TGCGCCAGCACCAGGACAGGGGAGGCGCCTACCGTCAATGAGCAGTTCTTC.